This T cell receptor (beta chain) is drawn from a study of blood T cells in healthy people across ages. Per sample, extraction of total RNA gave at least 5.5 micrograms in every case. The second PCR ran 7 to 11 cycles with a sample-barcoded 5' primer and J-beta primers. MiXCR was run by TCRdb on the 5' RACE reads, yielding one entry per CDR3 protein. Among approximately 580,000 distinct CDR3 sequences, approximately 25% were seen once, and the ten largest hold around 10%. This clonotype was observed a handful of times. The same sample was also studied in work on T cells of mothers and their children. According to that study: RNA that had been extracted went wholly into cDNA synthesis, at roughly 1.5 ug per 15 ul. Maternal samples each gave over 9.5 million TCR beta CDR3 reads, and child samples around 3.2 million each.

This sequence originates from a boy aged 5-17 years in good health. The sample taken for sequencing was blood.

Here the CDR3 reads CASSARGAGNEQFF. DNA for the CDR3: TGTGCCAGCAGCGCTCGGGGGGCCGGCAATGAGCAGTTCTTC. The rearrangement uses TRBV9 and TRBJ2-1; TRBD2 might be the D (7 bases). CDR3 length equals 14 residues. Germline-derived CDR1 and CDR2 are SGDLS and YYNGEE. V gave up 3 bases and J gave up 6 bases, with 13 bases separating them. The full variable domain, its missing parts supplied by reference TRBV9 and TRBJ2-1, is DSGVTQTPKHLITATGQRVTLRCSPRSGDLSVYWYQQSLDQGLQFLIQYYNGEERAKGNILERFSAQQFPDLHSELNLSSLELGDSALYFCASSARGAGNEQFFGPGTRLTVL.